One sample yielded the 20 T cell receptor beta chains listed below, sequenced in a study of T cells in women clearing cervical HPV infection. Assay used: immunoSEQ multiplex PCR; TCRdb lists only in-frame clones, some missing. The record lists 30,000 to 40,000 clones, of which the ten most abundant hold less than 9%. The sequenced material came from blood buffy coat. Receptors originate from a woman between 18 and 75 years old with a cervical HPV16 infection that either progressed to CIN3+ or cleared (not recorded which).

Regarding this clone: The junction differs from germline at one of its ends, possibly a read error. The CDR3 is cut off 3 residues early in the read; its end comes from the germline J gene. The chain carries TRBV4-2 and TRBJ2-3; D perhaps matches TRBD2 (5 bases). CDR3 size: 17 residues. Germline lookup yields CDR1 LGHNA and CDR2 YNFKEQ. The CDR3 sequence is CASSQEGFGVEADTQYF. CDR3 bases read: TGCGCCAGCAGCCAAGAAGGTTTCGGGGTAGAGGCTGATACG.

On this clone itself: The DNA ends 3 residues before the CDR3 does, and the rest of the CDR3 is filled in from the germline J gene. The rearrangement links TRBV19 to TRBJ2-1; 8 nucleotides match TRBD2. Germline CDR1 is LNHDA and CDR2 is SQIVND (reference sequence). Trimming at V came to 5 bases and at J to 1 base, leaving 10 bases not matched to a gene. This CDR3 comprises 17 residues. CDR3 protein: CASSGGVVAGSYNEQFF. CDR3 bases read: TGTGCCAGTAGTGGGGGGGTTGTAGCGGGATCCTACAATGAG.

Concerning this clone itself: Sequencing ends 3 residues short of the CDR3 end; the germline J gene provides the rest. The chain carries TRBV14 and TRBJ2-5; a possible D gene is TRBD1 (5 bases). Germline CDR1 reads SGHDN; CDR2 reads FVKESK. The CDR3 loop spans 17 amino acids. Trimming left V 4 bases short and J 2 bases short, with 20 bases between. The sequenced part of the CDR3 DNA is TGTGCCAGCAGCCCCCGAGCACAGACAGCGATACAAGAGACC. Translated: CASSPRAQTAIQET. The entire CDR3 protein is CASSPRAQTAIQETQYF.

This chain's CDR3 is CSANLAGRDTGELFF. CDR3 bases read: TGCAGTGCTAACTTAGCGGGGAGGGACACCGGGGAG. The chain combines TRBV20-1 with TRBJ2-2; 8 bases are a match to TRBD2. The CDR3 is cut off 3 residues early in the read; its end comes from the germline J gene. Germline CDR1 is DFQATT and CDR2 is SNEGSKA (reference sequence). V trimming: 4 bases; J trimming: 3 bases; junction bases outside the gene matches: 7. The length of the CDR3 is 15 residues.

As concerns this clone: The junction departs from the called germline gene at one end, perhaps through a read error. The CDR3 end falls 3 residues outside the read, so it is completed with the germline J gene. The chain recombines TRBV4-2 with TRBJ1-2; D might be TRBD1 (5 bases). Germline V lookup: CDR1 LGHNA, CDR2 YNFKEQ. The CDR3 consists of 15 residues. Here the CDR3 reads CASSLNQQANYGYTF. Incomplete CDR3 DNA: TGCGCCAGCAGCCTGAACCAACAGGCGAACTATGGC.

Details on this clone: Coverage ceases 3 residues before the CDR3 finishes, and the germline J gene fills in the end. The chain has TRBV10-3 and TRBJ2-7, with a tentative D call TRBD2 (7 bases). Germline-derived CDR1 and CDR2 are ENHRY and SYGVKD. This CDR3 region has 16 residues. The V end lost 4 bases, the J end lost 3 bases, and 19 bases lay between the germline ends. CDR3 sequence reads: CAISGGSRGANYEQYF. The sequenced part of the CDR3 DNA is TGTGCCATCAGTGGGGGGAGCCGGGGGGCGAACTACGAG.

As to this clone: From the germline J gene comes the end of the CDR3, since the read stops 3 residues before it. This chain uses TRBV6-1 with TRBJ1-5, with 11 bases aligning to TRBD1. Trimming cost V 4 bases and J 6 bases; bases outside gene matches: 5. Germline values: CDR1 MNHNS, CDR2 SASEGT. This CDR3 is 15 amino acids long. This CDR3 is CASSGTGGSGQPQHF. CDR3 bases read: TGTGCCAGCAGTGGGACAGGGGGCTCGGGTCAGCCC.

As for this clone: The read is 3 residues too short to cover the CDR3 end, so that end is filled in from the germline J gene. V gene TRBV2 combines with J gene TRBJ2-7; D is perhaps TRBD1 (6 bases). The CDR3 covers 14 residues. Germline CDR1 is SNHLY and CDR2 is FYNNEI. Trimming left V 8 bases short and J 0 bases short, with 14 bases between. The CDR3 bases that were read are TGTGCCAGCGGGCGCCAGACAGGCTCCTACGAG. Its protein is CASGRQTGSYE. The CDR3 in full is CASGRQTGSYEQYF.

To note about this clone: The read finishes 3 residues shy of the CDR3 end, and the germline J gene is used to complete it. This chain connects TRBV11-2 to TRBJ1-1, with D possibly TRBD1 on 5 matching bases. Germline assignment: CDR1 SGHAT and CDR2 FQNNGV. The CDR3 is 14 residues long. CDR3 DNA, as far as it was read: TGTGCCAGCAGCCAGACTAGCGGGGGTGACGAG. Amino acids: CASSQTSGGDE. The full CDR3 is CASSQTSGGDEAFF.

Regarding this clone: Sequencing ends 3 residues short of the CDR3 end; the germline J gene provides the rest. The chain recombines TRBV10-3 with TRBJ1-5, with TRBD1 matching over 8 bases. V was clipped by 11 bases and J by 2 bases; unmatched bases: 5. The CDR3 contains 13 residues. Looked up from germline, CDR1 is ENHRY and CDR2 is SYGVKD. The part of the CDR3 DNA that was read is TGTGCCTCCGCGGACAGGGGCAATCAGCCC. Translating it yields CASADRGNQP. In full, the CDR3 reads CASADRGNQPQHF.

In regard to this clone: Sequencing ends 3 residues short of the CDR3 end; the germline J gene provides the rest. V gene TRBV18 combines with J gene TRBJ1-2, with D perhaps TRBD1 (5 bases). The CDR3 runs 14 residues. Germline V CDR1 and CDR2: KGHSH, LQKENI. The sequenced part of the CDR3 DNA is TGTGCCAGCTCACTGAGCGGGGGAGGTGAGAGC. It codes for CASSLSGGGES. The CDR3 as a whole reads CASSLSGGGESYTF.

CDR3 DNA (partial): TGTGCCATCAGCAGGGGACCCTCTGGGGCCAACGTC. Its translation is CAISRGPSGANV. The full CDR3 protein reads CAISRGPSGANVLTF. The chain links TRBV10-3 to TRBJ2-6; D possibly corresponds to TRBD1 (6 bases). The sequence runs out 3 residues before the end of the CDR3; the remainder is reconstructed from the germline J gene. Between the trimmed V and J ends, which lost 6 bases and 0 bases, there was a span of 9 bases. Germline V gene sequence: CDR1 ENHRY, CDR2 SYGVKD. The CDR3 length is 15 residues.

With respect to this clone: Sequence at one end of the junction differs from germline and may be a read error. Coverage ceases 3 residues before the CDR3 finishes, and the germline J gene fills in the end. The chain couples TRBV4-2 to TRBJ1-5; TRBD1 is a possible D gene (6 bases). This CDR3 region has 15 residues. CDR1 and CDR2 (germline): LGHNA, YNFKEQ. CDR3 bases read: TGCGCCAGCAGCCAAGATAAAGGGGGTTATCAGCCC. It yields the protein CASSQDKGGYQP. In full, the CDR3 reads CASSQDKGGYQPQHF.

In the case of this clone: The DNA ends 3 residues before the CDR3 does, and the rest of the CDR3 is filled in from the germline J gene. The V call is TRBV6-2 or TRBV6-3, the J call TRBJ2-3; tentative D call: TRBD2 (6 bases). The CDR3 is 12 amino acids. Germline CDR1 and CDR2: MNHEY and SVGEGT. The CDR3 DNA, read in part, is TGTGCCAGCGAGGACTACCAAGAGACG. Amino acids: CASEDYQET. The full CDR3 reads CASEDYQETQYF.

Notes on this clone: The missing CDR3 end, 3 residues past where the read stops, is filled in from the germline J gene. This chain links TRBV5-1 with TRBJ2-7; 8 bases map to TRBD1. The CDR3 length is 13 residues. Germline values: CDR1 SGHRS, CDR2 YFSETQ. After removal of 3 bases from V and 4 bases from J, the junction contained 3 bases not matched to a gene. The CDR3 bases that were read are TGCGCCAGCAGCTCACAGGGGGAGTACGAG. This sequence encodes CASSSQGEYE. Given in full, the CDR3 is CASSSQGEYEQYF.

For this clone: The CDR3 end falls 3 residues outside the read, so it is completed with the germline J gene. V usage is TRBV7-8 and J usage is TRBJ2-3; possibly TRBD1 for D (6 bases). V gave up 4 bases and J gave up 3 bases, with 11 bases separating them. Germline CDR1 reads SGHVS; CDR2 reads FQNEAQ. The CDR3 is 14 amino acids. The sequenced part of the CDR3 DNA is TGTGCCAGCAGCTGGGACATGTCAACAGATACG. Translation gives CASSWDMSTDT. The full CDR3 protein reads CASSWDMSTDTQYF.

Comments on this clone: The sequence runs out 3 residues before the end of the CDR3; the remainder is reconstructed from the germline J gene. This chain joins TRBV7-8 and TRBJ1-2; D remains ambiguous. Trimming took 5 bases from V and 5 from J, leaving 15 bases between them. The CDR3 has 14 residues. The germline V gene has CDR1 SGHVS and CDR2 FQNEAQ. The CDR3 sequence is CASSPLERPYGYTF. CDR3 DNA (partial): TGTGCCAGCAGCCCCCTAGAACGCCCTTATGGC.

A remark on this clone: The DNA ends 3 residues before the CDR3 does, and the rest of the CDR3 is filled in from the germline J gene. The rearrangement links TRBV12-3 or TRBV12-4 to TRBJ2-2; 8 nucleotides agree with TRBD1. V shed 3 bases and J 6 bases; nucleotides not matched to a gene: 12. The CDR3 spans 17 residues. CDR3 in amino acids: CASSFFNPGGRSGELFF. The CDR3 bases that were read are TGTGCCAGCAGTTTCTTTAATCCAGGGGGCAGGTCCGGGGAG.

About this clone: Read coverage stops 3 residues before the CDR3 terminus; the germline J gene supplies the remainder. This chain links TRBV5-1 with TRBJ1-2; D uncertain. The CDR3 spans 13 residues. Germline V gives CDR1 SGHRS, CDR2 YFSETQ. The CDR3 loop reads CASSGPGAIDYTF. CDR3 DNA (partial): TGCGCCAGCAGCGGGCCTGGAGCTATCGAC.

Concerning this clone itself: The read gets to within 3 residues of the CDR3 end, and the germline J gene fills in the rest. The rearrangement links TRBV5-1 to TRBJ2-3; D is possibly TRBD1 (6 bases). This CDR3 contains 15 residues. The germline V gene has CDR1 SGHRS and CDR2 YFSETQ. The CDR3 DNA, read in part, is TGCGCCAGCAGCGCTGATGGACAGTTCAATCAGCCG. As protein: CASSADGQFNQP. The full CDR3 sequence reads CASSADGQFNQPQYF.